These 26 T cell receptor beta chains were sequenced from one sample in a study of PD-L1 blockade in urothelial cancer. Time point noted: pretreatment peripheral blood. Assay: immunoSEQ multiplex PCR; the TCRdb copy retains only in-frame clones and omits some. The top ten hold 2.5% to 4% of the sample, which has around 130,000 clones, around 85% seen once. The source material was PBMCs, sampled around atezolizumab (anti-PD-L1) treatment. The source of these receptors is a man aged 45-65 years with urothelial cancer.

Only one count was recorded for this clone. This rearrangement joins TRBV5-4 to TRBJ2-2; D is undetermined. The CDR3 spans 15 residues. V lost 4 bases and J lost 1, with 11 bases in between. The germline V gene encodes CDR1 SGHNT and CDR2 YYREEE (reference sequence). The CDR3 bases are TGTGCCAGCAGCGCCACCCCGAGGAACACCGGGGAGCTGTTTTTT. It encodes CASSATPRNTGELFF.

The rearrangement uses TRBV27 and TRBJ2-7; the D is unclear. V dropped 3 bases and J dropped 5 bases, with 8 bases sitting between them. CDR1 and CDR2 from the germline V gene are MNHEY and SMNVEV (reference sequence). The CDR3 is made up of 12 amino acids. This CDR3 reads CASSFGPDEQYF. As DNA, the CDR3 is TGTGCCAGCAGTTTTGGGCCGGACGAGCAGTACTTC.

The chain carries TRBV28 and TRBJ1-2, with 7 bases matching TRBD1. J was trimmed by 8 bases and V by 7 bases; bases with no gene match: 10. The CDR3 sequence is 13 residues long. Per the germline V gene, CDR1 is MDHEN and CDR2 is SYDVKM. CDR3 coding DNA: TGTGCCAGCACCATTGACAGGGCCTTGGGCTACACCTTC. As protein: CASTIDRALGYTF.

The CDR3, as DNA: TGTGCCAGCAGCGCTGGGCAGGGGGCTTTCAATCAGCCCCAGCATTTT. Its protein is CASSAGQGAFNQPQHF. The J gene is TRBJ1-5, the V gene TRBV9; 8 bases match TRBD1. The CDR3 length is 16 residues. J gave up 3 bases and V 3 bases, and 8 bases lay outside the gene matches. CDR1 is SGDLS, CDR2 YYNGEE, per germline.

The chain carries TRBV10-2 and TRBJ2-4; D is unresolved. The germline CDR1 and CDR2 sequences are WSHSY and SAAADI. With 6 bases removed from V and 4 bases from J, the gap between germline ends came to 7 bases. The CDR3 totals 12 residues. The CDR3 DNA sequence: TGCGCCAGCAGCTCTAGTAAAAACATTCAGTACTTC. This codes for CASSSSKNIQYF.

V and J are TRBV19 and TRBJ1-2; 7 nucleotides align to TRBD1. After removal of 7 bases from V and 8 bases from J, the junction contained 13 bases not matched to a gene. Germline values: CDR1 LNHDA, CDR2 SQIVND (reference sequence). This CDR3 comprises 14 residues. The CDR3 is CASTQPTGLGGYTF. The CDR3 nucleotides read TGTGCCAGTACCCAACCGACAGGGCTTGGCGGCTACACCTTC.

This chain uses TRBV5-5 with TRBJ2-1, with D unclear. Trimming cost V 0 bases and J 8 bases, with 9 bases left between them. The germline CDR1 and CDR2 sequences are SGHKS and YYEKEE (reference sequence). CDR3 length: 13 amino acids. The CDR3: CASSLELGDEQFF. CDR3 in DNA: TGTGCCAGCAGCTTGGAGCTAGGTGATGAGCAGTTCTTC.

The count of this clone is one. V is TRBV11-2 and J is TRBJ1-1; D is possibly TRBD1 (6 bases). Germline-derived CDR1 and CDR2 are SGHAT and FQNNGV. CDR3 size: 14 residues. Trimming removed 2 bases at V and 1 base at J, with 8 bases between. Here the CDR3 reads CASSLQQGNTEAFF. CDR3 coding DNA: TGTGCCAGCAGCTTACAACAGGGGAACACTGAAGCTTTCTTT.

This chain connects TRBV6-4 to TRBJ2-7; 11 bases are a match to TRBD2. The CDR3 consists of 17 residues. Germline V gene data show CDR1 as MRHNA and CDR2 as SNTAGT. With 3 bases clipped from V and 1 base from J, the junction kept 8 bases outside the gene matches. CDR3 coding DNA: TGTGCCAGCAGTGAAGGGTCTAGCGGGAGGCGGTCCTACGAGCAGTACTTC. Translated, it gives CASSEGSSGRRSYEQYF.

The CDR3 coding sequence is TGCGCCAGCAGCAAGACAGGGGGCTCCTACGAGCAGTACTTC. Translated: CASSKTGGSYEQYF. This chain joins TRBV5-1 and TRBJ2-7; the match to TRBD1 covers 9 bases. There are 14 residues in the CDR3. Trimming removed 4 bases from V and 0 bases from J; junction bases left unmatched: 2. The germline V gene encodes CDR1 SGHRS and CDR2 YFSETQ.

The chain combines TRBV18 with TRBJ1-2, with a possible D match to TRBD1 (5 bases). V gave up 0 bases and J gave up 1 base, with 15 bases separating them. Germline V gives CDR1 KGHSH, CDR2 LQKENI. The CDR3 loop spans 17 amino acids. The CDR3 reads CASSPPVGQDLNYGYTF. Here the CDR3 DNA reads TGTGCCAGCTCACCACCAGTTGGACAAGACCTTAACTATGGCTACACCTTC. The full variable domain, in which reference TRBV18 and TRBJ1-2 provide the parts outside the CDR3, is NAGVMQNPRHLVRRRGQEARLRCSPMKGHSHVYWYRQLPEEGLKFMVYLQKENIIDESGMPKERFSAEFPKEGPSILRIQQVVRGDSAAYFCASSPPVGQDLNYGYTFGSGTRLTVV.

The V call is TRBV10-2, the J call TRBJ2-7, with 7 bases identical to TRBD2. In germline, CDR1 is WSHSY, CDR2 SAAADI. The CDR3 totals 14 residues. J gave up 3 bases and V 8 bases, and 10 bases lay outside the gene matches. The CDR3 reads CASSAGAPYYEQYF. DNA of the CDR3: TGCGCCAGCTCGGCGGGAGCGCCCTACTACGAGCAGTACTTC.

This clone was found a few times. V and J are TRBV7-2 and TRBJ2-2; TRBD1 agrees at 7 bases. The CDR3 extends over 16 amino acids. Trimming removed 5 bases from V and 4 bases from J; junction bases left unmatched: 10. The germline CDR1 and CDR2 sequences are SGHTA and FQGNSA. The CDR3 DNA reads TGTGCCAGCAGCCCCCGGACAGGAAGAAGCACCGGGGAGCTGTTTTTT. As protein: CASSPRTGRSTGELFF.

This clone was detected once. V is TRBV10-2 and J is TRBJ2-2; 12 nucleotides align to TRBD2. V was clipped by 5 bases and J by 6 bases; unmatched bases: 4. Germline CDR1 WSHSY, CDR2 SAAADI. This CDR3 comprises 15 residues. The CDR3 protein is CASSHLAGGAGELFF. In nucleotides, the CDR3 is TGCGCCAGCAGTCATCTAGCGGGAGGGGCCGGGGAGCTGTTTTTT.

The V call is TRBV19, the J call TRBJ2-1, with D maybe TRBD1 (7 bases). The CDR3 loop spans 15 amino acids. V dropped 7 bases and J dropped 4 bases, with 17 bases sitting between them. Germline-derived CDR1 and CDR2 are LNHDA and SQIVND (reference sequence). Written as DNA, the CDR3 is TGTGCCAGTACCCAGGAGGGACAGAGGTACAATGAGCAGTTCTTC. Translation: CASTQEGQRYNEQFF.

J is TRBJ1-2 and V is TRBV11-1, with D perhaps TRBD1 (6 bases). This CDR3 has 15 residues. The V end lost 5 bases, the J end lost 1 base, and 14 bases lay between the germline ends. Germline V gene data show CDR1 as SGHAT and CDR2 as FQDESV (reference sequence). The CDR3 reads CASSPGQIVNYGYTF. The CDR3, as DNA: TGTGCCAGCAGCCCAGGACAGATCGTTAACTATGGCTACACCTTC.

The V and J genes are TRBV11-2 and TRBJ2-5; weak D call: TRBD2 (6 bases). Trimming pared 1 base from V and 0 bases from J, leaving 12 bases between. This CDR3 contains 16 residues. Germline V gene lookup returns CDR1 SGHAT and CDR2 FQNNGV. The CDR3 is CASSLGAGPYQETQYF. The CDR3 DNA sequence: TGTGCCAGCAGCTTAGGGGCGGGACCCTACCAAGAGACCCAGTACTTC.

CDR3 bases: TGTGCCAGCACCCTCAATACCGGGACAGGGGTTTACGAGCAGTACTTC. It codes for CASTLNTGTGVYEQYF. The chain recombines TRBV11-2 with TRBJ2-7, with 10 nucleotides matching TRBD1. The V segment lost 7 bases and the J segment 4 bases; nucleotides outside the gene matches: 13. CDR1 and CDR2 from the germline V gene are SGHAT and FQNNGV. The CDR3 length is 16 residues. Combining the CDR3 with reference TRBV11-2 and TRBJ2-7 gives the whole variable domain EAGVAQSPRYKIIEKRQSVAFWCNPISGHATLYWYQQILGQGPKLLIQFQNNGVVDDSQLPKDRFSAERLKGVDSTLKIQPAKLEDSAVYLCASTLNTGTGVYEQYFGPGTRLTVT.

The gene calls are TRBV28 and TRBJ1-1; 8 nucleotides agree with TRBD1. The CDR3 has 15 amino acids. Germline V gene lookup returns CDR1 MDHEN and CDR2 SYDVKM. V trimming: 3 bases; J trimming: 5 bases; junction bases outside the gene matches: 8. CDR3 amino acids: CASSFAAGGWTEAFF. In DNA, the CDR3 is TGTGCCAGCAGTTTCGCGGCAGGGGGCTGGACTGAAGCTTTCTTT.

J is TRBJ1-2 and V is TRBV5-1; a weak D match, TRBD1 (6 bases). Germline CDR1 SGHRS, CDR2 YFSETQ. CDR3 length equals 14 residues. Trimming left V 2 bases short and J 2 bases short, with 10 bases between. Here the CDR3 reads CASSFQTGNYGYTF. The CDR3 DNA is TGCGCCAGCAGCTTTCAGACAGGAAACTATGGCTACACCTTC.

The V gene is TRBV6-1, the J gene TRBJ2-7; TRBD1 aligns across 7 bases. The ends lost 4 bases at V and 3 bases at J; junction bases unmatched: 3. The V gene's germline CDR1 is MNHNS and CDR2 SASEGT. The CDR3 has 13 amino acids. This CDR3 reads CASSGGQNYEQYF. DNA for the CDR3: TGTGCCAGCAGTGGGGGACAGAACTACGAGCAGTACTTC.

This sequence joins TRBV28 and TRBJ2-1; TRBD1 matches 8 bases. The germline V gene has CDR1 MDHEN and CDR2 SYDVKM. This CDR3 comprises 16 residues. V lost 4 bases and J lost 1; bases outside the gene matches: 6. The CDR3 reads CASSSPGQVSYNEQFF. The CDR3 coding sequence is TGTGCCAGCAGTTCACCGGGACAGGTATCCTACAATGAGCAGTTCTTC.

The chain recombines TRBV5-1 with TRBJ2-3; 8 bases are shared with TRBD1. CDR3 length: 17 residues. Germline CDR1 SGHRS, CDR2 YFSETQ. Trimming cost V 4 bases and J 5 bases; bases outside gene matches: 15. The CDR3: CASSAPRDRSPVDTQYF. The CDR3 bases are TGCGCCAGCAGCGCCCCCCGGGACAGGTCACCTGTAGATACGCAGTATTTT.

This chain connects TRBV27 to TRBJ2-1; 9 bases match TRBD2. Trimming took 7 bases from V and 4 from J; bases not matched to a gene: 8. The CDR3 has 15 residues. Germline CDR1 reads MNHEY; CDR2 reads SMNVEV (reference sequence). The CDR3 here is CASKQGLASYNEQFF. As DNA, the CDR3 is TGTGCCAGCAAGCAGGGACTAGCATCGTACAATGAGCAGTTCTTC.

In DNA form, the CDR3 reads TGTGCCAGTAGGAGACAGGGGCGCGACCATGGCTACACCTTC. This translates into CASRRQGRDHGYTF. The V gene is TRBV19, the J gene TRBJ1-2; 8 bases align to TRBD1. V was pared by 6 bases and J by 6 bases, with 9 bases of the junction left unmatched. Germline assignment: CDR1 LNHDA and CDR2 SQIVND (reference sequence). CDR3 length: 14 amino acids. Using reference TRBV19 and TRBJ1-2 for the parts outside the CDR3, the full variable domain is DGGITQSPKYLFRKEGQNVTLSCEQNLNHDAMYWYRQDPGQGLRLIYYSQIVNDFQKGDIAEGYSVSREKKESFPLTVTSAQKNPTAFYLCASRRQGRDHGYTFGSGTRLTVV.

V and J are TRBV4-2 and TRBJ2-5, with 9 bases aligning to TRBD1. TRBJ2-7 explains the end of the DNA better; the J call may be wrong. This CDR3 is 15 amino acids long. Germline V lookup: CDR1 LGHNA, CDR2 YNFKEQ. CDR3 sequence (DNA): TGTGCCAGCAGCCTGGGACAGGGAGAAGGCTACGAGCAGTACTTC. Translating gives CASSLGQGEGYEQYF.